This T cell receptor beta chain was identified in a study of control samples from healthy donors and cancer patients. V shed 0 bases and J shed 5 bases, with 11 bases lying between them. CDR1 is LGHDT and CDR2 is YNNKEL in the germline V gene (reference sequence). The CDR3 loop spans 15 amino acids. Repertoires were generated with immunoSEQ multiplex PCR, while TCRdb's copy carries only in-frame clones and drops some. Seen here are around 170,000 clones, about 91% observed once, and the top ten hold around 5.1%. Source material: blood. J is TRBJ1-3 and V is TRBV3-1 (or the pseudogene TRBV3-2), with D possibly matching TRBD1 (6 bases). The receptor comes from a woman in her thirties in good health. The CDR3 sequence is CASSQETGYRNTIYF. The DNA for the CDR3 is TGTGCCAGCAGCCAAGAGACAGGATACCGAAACACCATATATTTT.